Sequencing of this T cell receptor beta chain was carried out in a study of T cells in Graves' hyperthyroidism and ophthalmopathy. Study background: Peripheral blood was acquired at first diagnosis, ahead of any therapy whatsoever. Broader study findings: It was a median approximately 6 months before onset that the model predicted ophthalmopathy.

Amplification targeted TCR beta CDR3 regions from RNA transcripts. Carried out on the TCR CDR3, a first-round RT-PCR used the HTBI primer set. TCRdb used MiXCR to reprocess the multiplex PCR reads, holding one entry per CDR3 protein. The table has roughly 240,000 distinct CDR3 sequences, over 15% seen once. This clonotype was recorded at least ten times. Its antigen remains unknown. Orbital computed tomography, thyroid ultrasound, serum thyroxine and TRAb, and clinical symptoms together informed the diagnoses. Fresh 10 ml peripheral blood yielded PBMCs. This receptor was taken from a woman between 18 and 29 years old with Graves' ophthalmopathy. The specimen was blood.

CDR3 in DNA: TGTGCCAGCAGCACAACGACACCAACTAATGAAAAACTGTTTTTT. Translated, it gives CASSTTTPTNEKLFF. The chain employs TRBV7-9 and TRBJ1-4; D ambiguous. V dropped 5 bases and J dropped 0 bases, with 10 bases sitting between them. The germline V gene has CDR1 SEHNR and CDR2 FQNEAQ (reference sequence). This CDR3 is 15 amino acids long.